The next 15 T cell receptor beta chains were all read from a single sample in a study of radiation and T cells in renal cell carcinoma. Time point defined: blood 2 weeks post-SBRT. Regarding treatment: 15 Gy SBRT to primary tumor, nephrectomy 4 weeks later. Generated by immunoSEQ multiplex PCR, the TCRdb table keeps only in-frame clones and is missing some. The sample carries around 86,000 clones, about 86% recorded once. The sequencing here drew on blood, taken from a patient whose treatment included radiotherapy and nephrectomy. The source is a woman between 50 and 59 years old with renal cell carcinoma.

The chain employs TRBV12-5 and TRBJ1-2, with D possibly being TRBD1 (6 bases). Trimming took off 3 bases at V and 4 bases at J, with 15 bases between the two ends. The germline gives CDR1 LGHNT, CDR2 FRNRAP. The CDR3 has 15 residues. This CDR3 reads CASGLSGSRGYGYTF. CDR3 DNA: TGTGCTAGTGGTTTATCGGGGAGCAGGGGCTATGGCTACACCTTC.

The chain uses TRBV2 and TRBJ2-1; 7 bases fit TRBD1. Germline CDR1 and CDR2: SNHLY and FYNNEI. The CDR3 is 14 residues long. With 6 bases clipped from V and 5 bases from J, the junction kept 7 bases outside the gene matches. CDR3 protein: CASRMDRYDNEQFF. The CDR3 bases are TGTGCCAGCAGGATGGACAGGTATGACAATGAGCAGTTCTTC.

The chain recombines TRBV15 with TRBJ2-7; 9 positions agree with TRBD1. This CDR3 spans 14 amino acids. Germline CDR1 reads LNHNV; CDR2 reads YYDKDF (reference sequence). J was trimmed by 3 bases and V by 5 bases; bases with no gene match: 5. The CDR3 sequence: CATSSGQGFYEQYF. CDR3 in DNA: TGTGCCACCAGCTCGGGACAGGGTTTCTACGAGCAGTACTTC. Full variable domain (remainder filled in from reference TRBV15 and TRBJ2-7): DAMVIQNPRYQVTQFGKPVTLSCSQTLNHNVMYWYQQKSSQAPKLLFHYYDKDFNNEADTPDNFQSRRPNTSFCFLDIRSPGLGDTAMYLCATSSGQGFYEQYFGPGTRLTVT.

CDR3 amino acids: CSAGPTYEQYF. For the CDR3, the DNA is TGCAGTGCGGGACCTACCTACGAGCAGTACTTC. V is TRBV20-1 and J is TRBJ2-7; D might be TRBD1 or TRBD2, each matching 5 bases. V shed 6 bases and J shed 2 bases, with 8 bases lying between them. The CDR3 loop spans 11 amino acids. The V gene's germline CDR1 is DFQATT and CDR2 SNEGSKA (reference sequence).

The chain employs TRBV6-5 and TRBJ2-7; D uncertain. Germline V gene lookup returns CDR1 MNHEY and CDR2 SVGAGI. The CDR3 sequence is 14 residues long. Trimming removed 5 bases from V and 5 bases from J, with 16 bases in between. CDR3: CASSPAGRIHEQYF. The CDR3 coding sequence is TGTGCCAGCAGTCCTGCCGGGCGGATCCACGAGCAGTACTTC.

The chain couples TRBV6-4 to TRBJ2-3; perhaps TRBD2 as D (5 bases). The ends were cut back, 5 bases at V and 5 bases at J, with 11 bases in the middle. This CDR3 is 13 amino acids long. Germline-derived CDR1 and CDR2 are MRHNA and SNTAGT. This CDR3 reads CASSRAGGDTQYF. CDR3 bases: TGTGCCAGCAGTAGGGCGGGCGGAGATACGCAGTATTTT.

The chain uses TRBV5-1 and TRBJ1-2; D gene uncertain. This CDR3 contains 14 residues. Germline-derived CDR1 and CDR2 are SGHRS and YFSETQ. Deletions cut 0 bases from V and 8 bases from J, with 14 bases between. CDR3: CASSLGSGSQGYTF. The CDR3 DNA reads TGCGCCAGCAGCTTGGGTTCCGGGAGTCAGGGCTACACCTTC.

This sequence joins TRBV7-2 and TRBJ1-1, with a tentative D call TRBD1 (6 bases). Trimming removed 11 bases at V and 0 bases at J, with 16 bases between. From germline, CDR1 is SGHTA and CDR2 FQGNSA. This CDR3 comprises 14 residues. The CDR3 region is CASGGGPMNTEAFF. DNA of the CDR3: TGTGCCTCTGGTGGGGGGCCCATGAACACTGAAGCTTTCTTT.

In this sample, this clone turned up once. The genes are TRBV6-5 and TRBJ1-3; D uncertain. Germline lookup yields CDR1 MNHEY and CDR2 SVGAGI. Deletions cut 0 bases from V and 5 bases from J, with 11 bases between. The CDR3 spans 15 residues. The CDR3 loop reads CASSYSKAKRNTIYF. In nucleotides, the CDR3 is TGTGCCAGCAGTTACTCTAAGGCCAAACGAAACACCATATATTTT.

The V and J genes are TRBV25-1 and TRBJ1-1; tentatively, D is TRBD1 (6 bases). CDR3 length equals 15 residues. Trimming cost V 5 bases and J 0 bases, with 13 bases left between them. Germline V gives CDR1 MGHDK, CDR2 SYGVNS. The CDR3 DNA reads TGTGCCAGCAGTTCGGGGGCGAGGATGAACACTGAAGCTTTCTTT. Its translation: CASSSGARMNTEAFF.

The gene calls are TRBV6-1 and TRBJ2-7, with TRBD1 identical over 9 bases. The germline V gene has CDR1 MNHNS and CDR2 SASEGT. With 5 bases clipped from V and 1 base from J, the junction kept 3 bases outside the gene matches. The CDR3 runs to 14 residues. CDR3 sequence: CASSLDRGSYEQYF. DNA for the CDR3: TGTGCCAGCAGTCTGGACAGGGGATCCTACGAGCAGTACTTC.

This clone was counted between two and nine times. V usage is TRBV5-6 and J usage is TRBJ2-5, with D perhaps TRBD2 (5 bases). The germline V gene encodes CDR1 SGHDT and CDR2 YYEEEE. Trimming took off 3 bases at V and 5 bases at J, with 11 bases between the two ends. The CDR3 loop spans 13 amino acids. The CDR3 loop is CASSYDPGETQYF. The DNA for the CDR3 is TGTGCCAGCAGCTACGACCCGGGGGAGACCCAGTACTTC.

This chain joins TRBV29-1 and TRBJ1-2; D ambiguous. Germline CDR1 is SQVTM and CDR2 is ANQGSEA. Trimming pared 8 bases from V and 4 bases from J, leaving 11 bases between. The CDR3 contains 11 residues. CDR3 coding DNA: TGCAGCATAGGACCCGGCTATGGCTACACCTTC. It yields the protein CSIGPGYGYTF.

This rearrangement joins TRBV5-1 to TRBJ2-5, with D possibly matching TRBD2 (6 bases). CDR3 length equals 13 residues. Trimming took 0 bases from V and 4 from J, leaving 7 bases between them. CDR1 and CDR2 from the germline V gene are SGHRS and YFSETQ. CDR3 in DNA: TGCGCCAGCAGCTTGGGCGGGGTAGAGACCCAGTACTTC. This gives the protein CASSLGGVETQYF.

The rearrangement links TRBV11-2 to TRBJ2-7; the D gene could be TRBD1 or TRBD2 (6 bases each). CDR1 SGHAT and CDR2 FQNNGV come from the germline V gene. Trimming pared 4 bases from V and 3 bases from J, leaving 16 bases between. The CDR3 is made up of 15 amino acids. CDR3 loop: CASSSRGDTLYEQYF. The CDR3 bases are TGTGCCAGCAGCTCCCGCGGGGACACCCTCTACGAGCAGTACTTC.